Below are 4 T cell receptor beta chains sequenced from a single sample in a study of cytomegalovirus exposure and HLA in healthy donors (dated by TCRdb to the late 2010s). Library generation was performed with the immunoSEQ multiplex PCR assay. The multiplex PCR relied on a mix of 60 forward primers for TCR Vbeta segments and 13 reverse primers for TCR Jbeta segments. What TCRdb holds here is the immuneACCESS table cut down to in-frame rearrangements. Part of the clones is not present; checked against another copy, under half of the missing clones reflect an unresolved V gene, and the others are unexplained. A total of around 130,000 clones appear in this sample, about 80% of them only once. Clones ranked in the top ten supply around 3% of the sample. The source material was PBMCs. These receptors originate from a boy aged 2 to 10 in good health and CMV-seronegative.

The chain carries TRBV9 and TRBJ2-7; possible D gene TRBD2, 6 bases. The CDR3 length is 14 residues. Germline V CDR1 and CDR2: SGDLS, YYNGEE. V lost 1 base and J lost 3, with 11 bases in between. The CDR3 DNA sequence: TGTGCCAGCAGCGTATCCGGGGGTAACTACGAGCAGTACTTC. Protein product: CASSVSGGNYEQYF.

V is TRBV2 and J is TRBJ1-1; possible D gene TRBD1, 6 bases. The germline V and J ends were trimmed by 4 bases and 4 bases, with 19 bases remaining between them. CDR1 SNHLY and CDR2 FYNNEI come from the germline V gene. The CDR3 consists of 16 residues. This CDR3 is CASSVAYRDWVTEAFF. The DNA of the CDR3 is TGTGCCAGCAGTGTGGCCTACAGGGATTGGGTCACTGAAGCTTTCTTT.

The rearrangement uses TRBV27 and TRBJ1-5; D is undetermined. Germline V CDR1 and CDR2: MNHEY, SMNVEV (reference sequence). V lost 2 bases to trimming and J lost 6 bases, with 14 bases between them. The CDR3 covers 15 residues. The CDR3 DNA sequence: TGTGCCAGCAGTTTACGAGGGTTTGGGCCTCAGCCCCAGCATTTT. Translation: CASSLRGFGPQPQHF.

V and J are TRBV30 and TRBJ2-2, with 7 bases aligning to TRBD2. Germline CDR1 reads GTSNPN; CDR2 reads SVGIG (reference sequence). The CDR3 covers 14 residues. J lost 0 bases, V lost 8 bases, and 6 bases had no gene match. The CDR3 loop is CAGFGGTNTGELFF. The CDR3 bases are TGTGCCGGCTTCGGGGGGACGAACACCGGGGAGCTGTTTTTT.